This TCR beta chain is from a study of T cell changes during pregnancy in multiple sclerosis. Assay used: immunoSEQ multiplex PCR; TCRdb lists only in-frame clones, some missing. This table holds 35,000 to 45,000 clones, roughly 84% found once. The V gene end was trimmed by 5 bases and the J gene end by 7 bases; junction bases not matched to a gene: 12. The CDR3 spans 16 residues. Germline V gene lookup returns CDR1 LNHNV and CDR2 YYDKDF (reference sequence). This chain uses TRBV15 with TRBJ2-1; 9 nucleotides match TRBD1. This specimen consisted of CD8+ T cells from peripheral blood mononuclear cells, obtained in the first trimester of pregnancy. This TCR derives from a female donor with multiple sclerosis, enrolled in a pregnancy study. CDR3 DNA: TGTGCCACCAGCTCAACCAGGACAGGGGTCTGGAATGAGCAGTTCTTC. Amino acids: CATSSTRTGVWNEQFF.